A single sample is the source of the 13 T cell receptor beta chains below, sequenced in a study of radiotherapy plus CTLA-4 blockade in lung cancer. Profiled with immunoSEQ multiplex PCR; TCRdb holds only in-frame clones, not every one. The sample contains roughly 50,000 clones, approximately 84% of which appear only once. The sequencing here drew on peripheral blood, taken from a patient treated with radiotherapy plus ipilimumab. The source of these receptors is a human donor with non-small cell lung cancer whose response to radiotherapy plus ipilimumab could not be evaluated.

This clone has a handful of counts. V and J are TRBV7-8 and TRBJ2-7, with D perhaps matching TRBD1 (7 bases). The CDR3 spans 16 residues. Trimming pared 1 base from V and 0 bases from J, leaving 13 bases between. Germline V gives CDR1 SGHVS, CDR2 FQNEAQ. For the CDR3, the DNA is TGTGCCAGCAGCTTAGGGAGGGGACAGCGCTCCTACGAGCAGTACTTC. Translation: CASSLGRGQRSYEQYF. The whole variable domain, filled in from reference TRBV7-8 and TRBJ2-7, reads GAGVSQSPRYKVAKRGQDVALRCDPISGHVSLFWYQQALGQGPEFLTYFQNEAQLDKSGLPSDRFFAERPEGSVSTLKIQRTQQEDSAVYLCASSLGRGQRSYEQYFGPGTRLTVT.

This chain links TRBV4-1 with TRBJ2-1, with 13 bases aligning to TRBD2. Germline CDR1 reads MGHRA; CDR2 reads YSYEKL. The CDR3 spans 15 residues. Germline trimming cut 4 bases from V and 5 bases from J; bases unmatched to any gene: 2. The CDR3 protein is CASSLGLAGDNEQFF. Written as DNA, the CDR3 is TGCGCCAGCAGCCTTGGACTAGCGGGGGACAATGAGCAGTTCTTC.

This chain's CDR3 is CASSLTGNGGYTF. The CDR3 nucleotides are TGTGCCAGCAGTCTTACAGGGAATGGTGGCTACACCTTC. The V gene is TRBV28, the J gene TRBJ1-2; tentatively, D is TRBD1 (6 bases). V was shortened by 5 bases and J by 7 bases, with 14 bases between the two germline ends. The CDR3 loop spans 13 amino acids. CDR1 and CDR2 (germline): MDHEN, SYDVKM.

The chain combines TRBV29-1 with TRBJ2-7; 8 bases line up with TRBD2. Germline trimming cut 0 bases from V and 5 bases from J; bases unmatched to any gene: 12. This CDR3 is built from 16 residues. Per germline, CDR1 SQVTM and CDR2 ANQGSEA. CDR3 region: CSVEDVGGGLLDEQYF. CDR3 nucleotide sequence: TGCAGCGTTGAAGATGTCGGGGGGGGCCTCCTAGACGAGCAGTACTTC.

The chain couples TRBV28 to TRBJ2-3, with 12 bases identical to TRBD2. Trimming cost V 3 bases and J 0 bases; bases outside gene matches: 1. The CDR3 spans 16 residues. The germline CDR1 and CDR2 sequences are MDHEN and SYDVKM. CDR3 bases: TGTGCCAGCAGTTTGGGGACTAGCGGGAGCACAGATACGCAGTATTTT. Its translation is CASSLGTSGSTDTQYF.

The J gene is TRBJ2-3, the V gene TRBV5-1; TRBD1 might be the D (6 bases). Between the trimmed V and J ends, which lost 3 bases and 5 bases, there was a span of 13 bases. The CDR3 is 14 residues long. The V gene's germline CDR1 is SGHRS and CDR2 YFSETQ. The chain's CDR3 is CASSYGPRGDTQYF. As DNA, the CDR3 is TGCGCCAGCAGCTACGGACCCAGGGGAGATACGCAGTATTTT.

This clone is a singleton in its sample. The chain joins TRBV5-1 to TRBJ2-7, with TRBD2 identical over 9 bases. CDR1 is SGHRS, CDR2 YFSETQ, per germline. V gave up 0 bases and J gave up 5 bases; unmatched junction bases: 12. CDR3 length: 17 residues. CDR3 residues: CASSLVASGTLGDEQYF. Written as DNA, the CDR3 is TGCGCCAGCAGCTTGGTCGCTAGCGGGACCCTCGGGGACGAGCAGTACTTC. Full variable domain (rest looked up from reference TRBV5-1 and TRBJ2-7): KAGVTQTPRYLIKTRGQQVTLSCSPISGHRSVSWYQQTPGQGLQFLFEYFSETQRNKGNFPGRFSGRQFSNSRSEMNVSTLELGDSALYLCASSLVASGTLGDEQYFGPGTRLTVT.

This clone appeared a few times. The chain is built from TRBV30 and TRBJ2-1, with 7 bases aligning to TRBD2. The J segment lost 2 bases and the V segment lost 2 bases, leaving 6 bases of the junction unmatched. The CDR3 runs to 15 residues. Germline lookup yields CDR1 GTSNPN and CDR2 SVGIG (reference sequence). The CDR3 spells CAWSPDAGAYNEQFF. The CDR3 nucleotides read TGTGCCTGGAGTCCCGACGCGGGGGCCTACAATGAGCAGTTCTTC.

The rearrangement uses TRBV10-3 and TRBJ1-4; D gene unclear. The CDR3 spans 14 residues. V was pared by 0 bases and J by 5 bases, with 7 bases between. Germline loops: CDR1 ENHRY, CDR2 SYGVKD. CDR3 bases: TGTGCCATCAGTGAGTCGAACGGGAATGAAAAACTGTTTTTT. Translated, it gives CAISESNGNEKLFF.

The CDR3 sequence: CASSRYLEASSGNTIYF. The CDR3 DNA follows: TGTGCCAGCAGCCGCTACTTGGAGGCTTCCTCTGGAAACACCATATATTTT. The chain carries TRBV9 and TRBJ1-3, with unresolved D. The V gene's germline CDR1 is SGDLS and CDR2 YYNGEE. The ends were cut back, 4 bases at V and 0 bases at J, with 17 bases in the middle. This CDR3 spans 17 amino acids.

This chain uses TRBV6-5 with TRBJ1-2; TRBD1 might be the D (6 bases). The length of the CDR3 is 13 residues. CDR1 is MNHEY, CDR2 SVGAGI, per germline. V shed 5 bases and J shed 4 bases, with 11 bases lying between them. The CDR3 sequence: CASSRTGSYGYTF. The CDR3 bases are TGTGCCAGCAGTAGAACAGGGAGCTATGGCTACACCTTC.

This clone has a single count. The genes are TRBV5-1 and TRBJ1-3; 8 nucleotides align to TRBD1. This CDR3 has 16 amino acids. Germline V gene sequence: CDR1 SGHRS, CDR2 YFSETQ. V shed 0 bases, J shed 0 bases, and the junction held 2 bases outside the gene matches. The CDR3 loop reads CASSLDTGGSGNTIYF. The CDR3 DNA follows: TGCGCCAGCAGCTTGGATACAGGGGGCTCTGGAAACACCATATATTTT.

V and J are TRBV6-6 and TRBJ2-2; no clear D. Germline V gene lookup returns CDR1 MNHNY and CDR2 SVGAGI (reference sequence). The V end was cut by 10 bases, the J end by 4 bases, with 16 bases between. CDR3 size: 14 residues. The CDR3 DNA reads TGTGCCACCCCTCCAGCGTTGGGCACCGGGGAGCTGTTTTTT. Translation: CATPPALGTGELFF.